This entry concerns a single T cell receptor beta chain. The antigen remains unidentified. TCRdb's table, derived via immunoSEQ multiplex PCR, lists solely in-frame clones and lacks some. Altogether about 170,000 clones are present, over 75% being singletons, with the ten largest covering about 1.6%. These data belong to a study of T cell responses to AZD1222 COVID-19 vaccine. Study-level background: Second-dose timings of about 4 or about 12 weeks were pooled. Overall study results and limits: All repertoire sampling was performed exclusively after the peak T cell response. Reports say nearly half of spike-specific TCRs go after unmutated variant regions.

The receptor comes from an adult in good health. The sample was peripheral blood, taken on day 0 of AZD1222 vaccination.

CDR3 nucleotide sequence: TGTGCCAGCAGCTTAGACAGGGGGCGCTTTCAGCCCCAGCATTTT. Protein sequence: CASSLDRGRFQPQHF. J is TRBJ1-5 and V is TRBV7-2; 9 bases match TRBD1. V lost 1 base, J lost 6 bases, and 4 bases stayed unmatched. Germline lookup yields CDR1 SGHTA and CDR2 FQGNSA. The CDR3 spans 15 residues.